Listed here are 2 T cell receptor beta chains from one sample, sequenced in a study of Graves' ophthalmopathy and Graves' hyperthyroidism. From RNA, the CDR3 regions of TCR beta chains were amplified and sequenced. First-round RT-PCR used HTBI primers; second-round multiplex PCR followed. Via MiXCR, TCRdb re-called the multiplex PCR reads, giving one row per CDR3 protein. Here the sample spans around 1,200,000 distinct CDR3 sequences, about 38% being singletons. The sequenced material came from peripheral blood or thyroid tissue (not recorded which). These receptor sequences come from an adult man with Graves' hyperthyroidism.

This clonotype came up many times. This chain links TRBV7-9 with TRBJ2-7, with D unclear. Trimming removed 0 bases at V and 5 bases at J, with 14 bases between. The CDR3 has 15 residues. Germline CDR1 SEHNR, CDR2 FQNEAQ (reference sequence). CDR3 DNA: TGTGCCAGCAGCTTAGCCGGACGGCGGCGCGACGAGCAGTACTTC. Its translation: CASSLAGRRRDEQYF.

This CDR3 reads CASSQRDRGPFDGYTF. CDR3 DNA: TGTGCCAGCAGCCAACGAGACAGGGGGCCCTTCGATGGCTACACCTTC. The V gene is TRBV3-1, the J gene TRBJ1-2, with 10 bases that match TRBD1. Germline trimming cut 2 bases from V and 6 bases from J; bases unmatched to any gene: 9. The germline V gene encodes CDR1 LGHDT and CDR2 YNNKEL (reference sequence). The CDR3 is made up of 16 amino acids. Supplemented by reference TRBV3-1 and TRBJ1-2, the full variable domain reads DTAVSQTPKYLVTQMGNDKSIKCEQNLGHDTMYWYKQDSKKFLKIMFSYNNKELIINETVPNRFSPKSPDKAHLNLHINSLELGDSAVYFCASSQRDRGPFDGYTFGSGTRLTVV.